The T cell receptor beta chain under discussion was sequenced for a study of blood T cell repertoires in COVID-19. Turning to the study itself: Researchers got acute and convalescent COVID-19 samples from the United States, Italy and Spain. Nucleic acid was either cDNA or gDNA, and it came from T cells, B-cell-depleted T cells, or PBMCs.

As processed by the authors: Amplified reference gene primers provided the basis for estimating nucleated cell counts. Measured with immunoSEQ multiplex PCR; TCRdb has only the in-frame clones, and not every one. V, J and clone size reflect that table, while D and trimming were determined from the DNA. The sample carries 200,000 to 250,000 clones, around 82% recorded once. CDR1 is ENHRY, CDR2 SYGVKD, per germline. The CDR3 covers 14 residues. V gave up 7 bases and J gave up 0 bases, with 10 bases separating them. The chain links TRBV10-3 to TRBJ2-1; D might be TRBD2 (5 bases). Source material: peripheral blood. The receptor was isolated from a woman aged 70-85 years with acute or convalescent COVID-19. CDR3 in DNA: TGTGCCATCAATACGGGGAGCTCCTACAATGAGCAGTTCTTC. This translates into CAINTGSSYNEQFF.